This TCR beta chain stems from a study of beta chain features in type 1 diabetes. The CDR3 spans 16 residues. V shed 0 bases and J shed 4 bases, with 13 bases lying between them. Germline loops: CDR1 SGHDN, CDR2 FVKESK. This clone has just a few counts. Reverse transcribing all isolated RNA meant expressed TCRB transcripts were sequenced. Method: immunoSEQ multiplex PCR; TCRdb's copy keeps in-frame clones and lacks some. The sample consists of hundreds of thousands of clones, 10% to 15% of them appearing once. Sorting based on CD45RO/CCR7/CD25/CD127/CD95/CD27 separated CD4+ naive, central memory, regulatory and stem cell-like memory cells.

The chain recombines TRBV14 with TRBJ2-4; tentatively, D is TRBD2 (5 bases). Material for sequencing was naive CD4+ T cells from blood. The clonotype comes from a man aged 18 to 35 in good health. The CDR3 region has the DNA TGTGCCAGCAGCCAAGATAGGCACCCGGGGAAAAACATTCAGTACTTC. Its translation is CASSQDRHPGKNIQYF. The full variable domain, completed using reference TRBV14 and TRBJ2-4, is EAGVTQFPSHSVIEKGQTVTLRCDPISGHDNLYWYRRVMGKEIKFLLHFVKESKQDESGMPNNRFLAERTGGTYSTLKVQPAELEDSGVYFCASSQDRHPGKNIQYFGAGTRLSVL.